These T cell receptor beta chains were read from a single sample in a study of multiple sclerosis patients with progressive multifocal leukoencephalopathy. TCRdb's table, derived via immunoSEQ multiplex PCR, lists solely in-frame clones and lacks some. This table holds some 31,000 clones, less than 90% found once. The sample in question was PBMCs, obtained from a patient treated with natalizumab. The origin of the receptors is a human donor with progressive multifocal leukoencephalopathy. The CDR3 runs from the conserved cysteine through the conserved F or W. The D gene is left open where the match is weak. Some rows mark clone size as missing; the rest say once, few, many or name a class of expanded clone.

>TRBJ2-7|-|-|TRBV29-1
CSGLSGAPGEQYF
TGCAGCGGGCTATCGGGGGCCCCGGGCGAGCAGTACTTC
>TRBJ2-1|-|-|TRBV15
CATSRVKEYNEQFF
TGTGCCACCAGCAGAGTAAAGGAATACAATGAGCAGTTCTTC
>TRBJ1-2|-|-|TRBV7-9
CASSQVDGYTF
TGTGCCAGCAGCCAGGTTGATGGCTACACCTTC
>TRBJ2-6|-|TRBD2|TRBV5-4
CASSPRLAGAGANVLTF
TGTGCCAGCAGCCCGCGGCTAGCGGGGGCTGGGGCCAACGTCCTGACTTTC
>TRBJ2-1|few|TRBD2|TRBV2
CATGNGRYNEQFF
TGTGCCACCGGGAACGGGAGGTACAATGAGCAGTTCTTC
>TRBJ1-5|-|-|TRBV6-1
CASSGEPDQPQHF
TGTGCCAGCAGTGGGGAACCCGATCAGCCCCAGCATTTT
>TRBJ2-1|-|TRBD2|TRBV7-6
CASSLAGGGINDEQFF
TGTGCCAGCAGCTTAGCGGGGGGAGGGATTAACGATGAGCAGTTCTTC
>TRBJ2-1|-|-|TRBV11-2
CASSLGLYNEQFF
TGTGCCAGCAGCTTAGGACTTTACAATGAGCAGTTCTTC
>TRBJ1-1|once|-|TRBV5-8
CASSQKRWDTEAFF
TGTGCCAGCAGCCAGAAGCGATGGGACACTGAAGCTTTCTTT
>TRBJ1-5|-|-|TRBV6-1
CASLGLAGINQPQHF
TGTGCCAGCTTGGGTCTTGCAGGCATTAATCAGCCCCAGCATTTT
>TRBJ2-1|-|-|TRBV5-8
CASSPIAVFSYNEQFF
TGTGCCAGCAGCCCCATAGCGGTTTTCTCCTACAATGAGCAGTTCTTC
>TRBJ2-5|-|TRBD1|TRBV5-1
CASSQGTGGETQYF
TGCGCCAGCAGCCAAGGGACAGGGGGAGAGACCCAGTACTTC
>TRBJ2-1|-|-|TRBV19
CASSRTVNEQFF
TGTGCCAGTAGCAGGACCGTCAATGAGCAGTTCTTC
>TRBJ2-2|-|-|TRBV11-2
CASRPGDRNTGELFF
TGTGCCAGCAGGCCGGGAGACCGGAACACCGGGGAGCTGTTTTTT
>TRBJ1-1|once|-|TRBV11-2
CASTPQWGSREAFF
TGTGCCAGCACCCCTCAGTGGGGTAGCAGAGAAGCTTTCTTT
>TRBJ2-7|-|-|TRBV18
CASSRGTSPDEQYF
TGTGCCAGCTCACGTGGGACATCACCGGACGAGCAGTACTTC
>TRBJ2-7|-|-|TRBV5-5
CASSLTYGYGLRDEQYF
TGTGCCAGCAGCTTAACGTATGGGTACGGGCTACGAGACGAGCAGTACTTC
>TRBJ2-2|-|-|TRBV6-1
CASNRELLGGELFF
TGTGCCAGCAATCGGGAGCTTTTGGGCGGGGAGCTGTTTTTT
>TRBJ2-3|-|TRBD2|TRBV5-1
CASSLGTSGIGGDTQYF
TGCGCCAGCAGCCTTGGGACTAGCGGGATTGGGGGAGATACGCAGTATTTT
>TRBJ2-5|-|-|TRBV2
CASRPTDVQETQYF
TGTGCCAGCCGACCAACAGATGTCCAAGAGACCCAGTACTTC
>TRBJ1-1|-|TRBD1|TRBV19
CASTFRTGWTEAFF
TGTGCCAGTACATTCCGGACAGGGTGGACTGAAGCTTTCTTT
>TRBJ1-1|-|-|TRBV6-5
CAGSFRAAGMNTEAFF
TGTGCCGGCAGTTTCCGGGCGGCCGGGATGAACACTGAAGCTTTCTTT
>TRBJ2-2|-|-|TRBV14
CASSRQGGYTGELFF
TGTGCCAGCAGCCGCCAAGGCGGTTACACCGGGGAGCTGTTTTTT
>TRBJ1-1|once|-|TRBV5-6
CASSVGRTEAFF
TGTGCCAGCAGCGTCGGACGGACTGAAGCTTTCTTT
>TRBJ1-2|-|TRBD1|TRBV7-2
CASGQGLFNYGYTF
TGTGCCAGCGGACAGGGCCTTTTTAACTATGGCTACACCTTC
>TRBJ2-1|-|TRBD2|TRBV5-1
CASSLGSGRAGEQFF
TGCGCCAGCAGCTTGGGGTCCGGGAGGGCCGGCGAGCAGTTCTTC
>TRBJ2-7|-|-|TRBV7-6
CASSLNPGWGEQYF
TGTGCCAGCAGCTTAAACCCAGGCTGGGGCGAGCAGTACTTC
>TRBJ2-1|-|TRBD1|TRBV9
CASSVSGTAYNEQFF
TGTGCCAGCAGCGTATCCGGGACAGCGTACAATGAGCAGTTCTTC